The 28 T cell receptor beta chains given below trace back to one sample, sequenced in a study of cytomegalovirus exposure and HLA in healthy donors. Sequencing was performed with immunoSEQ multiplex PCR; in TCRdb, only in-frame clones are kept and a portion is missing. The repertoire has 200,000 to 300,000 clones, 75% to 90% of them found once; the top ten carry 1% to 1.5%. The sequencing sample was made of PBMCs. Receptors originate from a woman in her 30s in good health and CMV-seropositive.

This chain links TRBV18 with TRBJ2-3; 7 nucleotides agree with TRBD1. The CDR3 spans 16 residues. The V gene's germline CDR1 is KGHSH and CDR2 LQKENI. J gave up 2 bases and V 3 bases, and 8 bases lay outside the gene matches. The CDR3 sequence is CASSPLIGTDTDTQYF. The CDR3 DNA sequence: TGTGCCAGCTCACCGCTTATCGGGACAGACACAGATACGCAGTATTTT.

CDR3: CAWSVTAYEQYF. Here the CDR3 DNA reads TGTGCCTGGAGTGTCACAGCCTACGAGCAGTACTTC. This sequence joins TRBV30 and TRBJ2-7; no reliable D call. Germline CDR1 and CDR2: GTSNPN and SVGIG (reference sequence). V dropped 0 bases and J dropped 2 bases, with 5 bases sitting between them. This CDR3 spans 12 amino acids.

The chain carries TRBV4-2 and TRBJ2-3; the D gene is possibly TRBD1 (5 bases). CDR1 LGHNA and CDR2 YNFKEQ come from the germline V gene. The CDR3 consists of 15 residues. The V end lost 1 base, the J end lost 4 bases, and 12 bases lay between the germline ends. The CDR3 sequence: CASSQVGLGPDTQYF. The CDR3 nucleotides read TGTGCCAGCAGCCAAGTAGGCCTGGGGCCAGATACGCAGTATTTT.

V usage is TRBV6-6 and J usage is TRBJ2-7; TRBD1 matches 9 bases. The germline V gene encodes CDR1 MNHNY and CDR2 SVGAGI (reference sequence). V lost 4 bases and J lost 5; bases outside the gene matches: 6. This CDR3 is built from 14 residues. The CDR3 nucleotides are TGTGCCAGCAGTTCAGGACAGGGGACAAACGAGCAGTACTTC. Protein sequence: CASSSGQGTNEQYF.

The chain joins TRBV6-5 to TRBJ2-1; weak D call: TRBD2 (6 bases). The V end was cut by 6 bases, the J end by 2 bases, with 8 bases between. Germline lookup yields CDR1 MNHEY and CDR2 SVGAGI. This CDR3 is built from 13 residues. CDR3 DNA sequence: TGTGCCAGCAGCGGACTACCCTACAATGAGCAGTTCTTC. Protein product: CASSGLPYNEQFF.

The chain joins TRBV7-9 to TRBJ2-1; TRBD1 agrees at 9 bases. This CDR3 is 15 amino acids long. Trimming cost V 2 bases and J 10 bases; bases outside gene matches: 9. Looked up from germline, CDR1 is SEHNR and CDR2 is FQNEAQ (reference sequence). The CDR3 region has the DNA TGTGCCAGCAGCTTAAAGGGACAGGGAAGAGTCGAGCAGTTCTTC. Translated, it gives CASSLKGQGRVEQFF.

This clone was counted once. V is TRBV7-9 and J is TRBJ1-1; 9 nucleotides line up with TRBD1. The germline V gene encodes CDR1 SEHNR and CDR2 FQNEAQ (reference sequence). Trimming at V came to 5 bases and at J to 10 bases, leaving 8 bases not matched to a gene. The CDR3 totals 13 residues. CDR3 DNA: TGTGCCAGCAGCCCCAGGACAGGGGTGCGAGCTTTCTTT. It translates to CASSPRTGVRAFF.

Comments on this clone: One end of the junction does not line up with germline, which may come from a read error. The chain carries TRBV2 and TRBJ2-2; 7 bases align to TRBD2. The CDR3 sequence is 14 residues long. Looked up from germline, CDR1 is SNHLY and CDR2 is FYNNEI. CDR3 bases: TGTGCCAGCCTAGCGGAGACGAAGACCGGGGAGCTGTTTTTT. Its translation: CASLAETKTGELFF. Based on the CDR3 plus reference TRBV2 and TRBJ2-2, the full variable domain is EPEVTQTPSHQVTQMGQEVILRCVPISNHLYFYWYRQILGQKVEFLVSFYNNEISEKSEIFDDQFSVERPDGSNFTLKIRSTKLEDSAMYFCASLAETKTGELFFGEGSRLTVL.

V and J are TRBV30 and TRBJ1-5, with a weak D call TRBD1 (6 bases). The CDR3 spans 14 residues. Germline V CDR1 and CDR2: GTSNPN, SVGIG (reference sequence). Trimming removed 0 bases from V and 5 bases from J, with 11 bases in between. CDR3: CAWSVVGADQPQHF. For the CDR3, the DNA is TGTGCCTGGAGTGTGGTGGGGGCTGATCAGCCCCAGCATTTT.

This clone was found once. As DNA, the CDR3 is TGTGCCAGCAGTGAGGGACTAGCTAGCACAGATACGCAGTATTTT. Translating it yields CASSEGLASTDTQYF. This chain connects TRBV6-4 to TRBJ2-3; 9 nucleotides align to TRBD2. This CDR3 spans 15 amino acids. CDR1 and CDR2 (germline): MRHNA, SNTAGT. Losses at the gene ends were 3 bases for V and 0 bases for J; bases not matched to a gene: 1.

CDR3 protein: CASSLRGGGYGYTF. In DNA form, the CDR3 reads TGTGCCAGCAGTCTACGCGGGGGAGGGTATGGCTACACCTTC. The J gene is TRBJ1-2, the V gene TRBV28, with D possibly TRBD1 on 5 matching bases. The germline V and J ends were trimmed by 5 bases and 5 bases, with 15 bases remaining between them. CDR3 length: 14 residues. Looked up from germline, CDR1 is MDHEN and CDR2 is SYDVKM.

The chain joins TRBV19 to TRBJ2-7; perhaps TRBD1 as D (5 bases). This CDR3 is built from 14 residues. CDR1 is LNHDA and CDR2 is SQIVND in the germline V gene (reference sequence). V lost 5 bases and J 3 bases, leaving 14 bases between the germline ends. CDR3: CASSLSWQGYEQYF. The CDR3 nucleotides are TGTGCCAGTAGTCTCTCGTGGCAGGGCTACGAGCAGTACTTC.

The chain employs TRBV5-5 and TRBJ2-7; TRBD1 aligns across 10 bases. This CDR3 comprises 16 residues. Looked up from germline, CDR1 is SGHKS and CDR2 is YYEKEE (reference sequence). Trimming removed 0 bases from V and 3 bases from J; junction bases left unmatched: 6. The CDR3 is CASSLEIGQGGYEQYF. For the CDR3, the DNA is TGTGCCAGCAGCTTGGAAATTGGACAGGGGGGCTACGAGCAGTACTTC.

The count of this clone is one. DNA of the CDR3: TGTGCCACCAGCAGAGTTTCGGGAGAGACCCAGTACTTC. As protein: CATSRVSGETQYF. This chain links TRBV15 with TRBJ2-5; D call uncertain. There are 13 residues in the CDR3. Germline lookup yields CDR1 LNHNV and CDR2 YYDKDF (reference sequence). V was trimmed by 1 base and J by 4 bases, leaving 7 bases between them.

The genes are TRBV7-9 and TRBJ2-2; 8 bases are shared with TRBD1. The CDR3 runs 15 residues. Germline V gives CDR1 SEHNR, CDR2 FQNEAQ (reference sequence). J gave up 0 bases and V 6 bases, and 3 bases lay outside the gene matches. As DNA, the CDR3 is TGTGCCAGCAGTACAGGGGGAACGAACACCGGGGAGCTGTTTTTT. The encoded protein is CASSTGGTNTGELFF.

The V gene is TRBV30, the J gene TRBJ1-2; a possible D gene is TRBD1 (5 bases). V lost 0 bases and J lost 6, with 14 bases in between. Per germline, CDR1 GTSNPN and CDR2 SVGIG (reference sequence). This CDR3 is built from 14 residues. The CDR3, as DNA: TGTGCCTGGAGTGTCGGCAGGGTGAGCCATGGCTACACCTTC. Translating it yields CAWSVGRVSHGYTF.

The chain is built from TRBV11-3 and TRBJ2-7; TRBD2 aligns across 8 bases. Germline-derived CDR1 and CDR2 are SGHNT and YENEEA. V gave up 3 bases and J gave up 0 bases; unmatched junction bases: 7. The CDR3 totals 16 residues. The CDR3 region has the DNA TGTGCCAGCAGCTTCAGTCAGCGGGAGCACTCCTACGAGCAGTACTTC. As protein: CASSFSQREHSYEQYF. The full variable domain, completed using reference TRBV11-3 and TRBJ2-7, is EAGVVQSPRYKIIEKKQPVAFWCNPISGHNTLYWYLQNLGQGPELLIRYENEEAVDDSQLPKDRFSAERLKGVDSTLKIQPAELGDSAVYLCASSFSQREHSYEQYFGPGTRLTVT.

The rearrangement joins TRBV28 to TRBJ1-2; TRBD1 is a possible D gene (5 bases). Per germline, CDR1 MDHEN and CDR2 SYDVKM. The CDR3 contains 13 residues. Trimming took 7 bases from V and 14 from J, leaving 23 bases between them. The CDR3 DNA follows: TGTGCCAGCAACGAACTGGATCTAACAGGCCAAACCTTC. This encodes CASNELDLTGQTF.

For the CDR3, the DNA is TGTGCCAGCAGCACCCAGGGGGCGCAAAGAAACACCATATATTTT. This gives the protein CASSTQGAQRNTIYF. The V call is TRBV7-9, the J call TRBJ1-3; 8 bases map to TRBD1. This CDR3 spans 15 amino acids. Germline V gene sequence: CDR1 SEHNR, CDR2 FQNEAQ (reference sequence). The ends lost 5 bases at V and 5 bases at J; junction bases unmatched: 8.

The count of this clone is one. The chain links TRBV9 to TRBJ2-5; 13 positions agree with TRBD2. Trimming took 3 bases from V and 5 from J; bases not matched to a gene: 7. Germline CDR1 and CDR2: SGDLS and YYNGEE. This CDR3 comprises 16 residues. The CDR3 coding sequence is TGTGCCAGCAGCGATAAGACTAGCGGGAGGAGGGAGACCCAGTACTTC. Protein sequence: CASSDKTSGRRETQYF.

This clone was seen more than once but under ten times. CDR3 DNA sequence: TGCGCCAGCAGCGCCCGGAGTGGGAGCACAGATACGCAGTATTTT. This codes for CASSARSGSTDTQYF. The V gene is TRBV5-1, the J gene TRBJ2-3; D is ambiguous. This CDR3 has 15 amino acids. V lost 4 bases and J 0 bases, leaving 12 bases between the germline ends. Germline CDR1 and CDR2: SGHRS and YFSETQ.

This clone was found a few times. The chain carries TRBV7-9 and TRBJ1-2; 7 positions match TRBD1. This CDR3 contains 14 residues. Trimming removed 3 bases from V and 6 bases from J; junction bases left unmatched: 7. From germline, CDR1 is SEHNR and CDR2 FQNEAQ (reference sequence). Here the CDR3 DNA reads TGTGCCAGCAGCTTCTTAGGGGGCACGGATGGCTACACCTTC. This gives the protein CASSFLGGTDGYTF.

CDR3 in DNA: TGTGCCAGCAGCTTCGTCGGGGTTGGGAATGAGCAGTTCTTC. It yields the protein CASSFVGVGNEQFF. This rearrangement joins TRBV11-2 to TRBJ2-1, with D tentatively TRBD2 (5 bases). The germline CDR1 and CDR2 sequences are SGHAT and FQNNGV. The CDR3 loop spans 14 amino acids. The ends were cut back, 3 bases at V and 7 bases at J, with 13 bases in the middle.

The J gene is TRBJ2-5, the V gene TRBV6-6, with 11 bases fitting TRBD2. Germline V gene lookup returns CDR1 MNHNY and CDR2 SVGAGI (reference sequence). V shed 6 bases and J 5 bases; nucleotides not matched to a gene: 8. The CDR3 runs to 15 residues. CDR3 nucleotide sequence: TGTGCCAGCAGCCGCGGCACTAGCGGGAGTGAGACCCAGTACTTC. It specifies CASSRGTSGSETQYF.

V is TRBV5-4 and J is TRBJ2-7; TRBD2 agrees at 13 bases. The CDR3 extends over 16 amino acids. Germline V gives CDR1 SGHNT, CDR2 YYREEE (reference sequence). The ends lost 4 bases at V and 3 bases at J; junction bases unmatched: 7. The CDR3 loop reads CASSAATSGRYYEQYF. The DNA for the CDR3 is TGTGCCAGCAGCGCCGCGACTAGCGGGAGGTACTACGAGCAGTACTTC.

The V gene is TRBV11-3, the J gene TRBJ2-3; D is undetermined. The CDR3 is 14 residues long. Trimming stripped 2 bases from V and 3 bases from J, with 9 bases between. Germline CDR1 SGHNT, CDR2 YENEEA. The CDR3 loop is CASSLSYRTDTQYF. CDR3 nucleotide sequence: TGTGCCAGCAGCTTATCTTATCGTACAGATACGCAGTATTTT.

The CDR3 bases are TGTGCCAGCTCCCCTGGGACAGGGCGCACCGGGGAGCTGTTTTTT. Its translation: CASSPGTGRTGELFF. V usage is TRBV18 and J usage is TRBJ2-2, with 9 bases fitting TRBD1. Germline V gives CDR1 KGHSH, CDR2 LQKENI. J gave up 4 bases and V 6 bases, and 6 bases lay outside the gene matches. There are 15 residues in the CDR3.

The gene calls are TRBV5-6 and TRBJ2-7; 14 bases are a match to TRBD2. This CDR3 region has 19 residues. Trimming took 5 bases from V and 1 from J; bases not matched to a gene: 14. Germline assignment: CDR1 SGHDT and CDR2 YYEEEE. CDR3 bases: TGTGCCAGCAGTGACCGACTAGCGGGAGGGCCATCCAAGTCCTACGAGCAGTACTTC. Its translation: CASSDRLAGGPSKSYEQYF.